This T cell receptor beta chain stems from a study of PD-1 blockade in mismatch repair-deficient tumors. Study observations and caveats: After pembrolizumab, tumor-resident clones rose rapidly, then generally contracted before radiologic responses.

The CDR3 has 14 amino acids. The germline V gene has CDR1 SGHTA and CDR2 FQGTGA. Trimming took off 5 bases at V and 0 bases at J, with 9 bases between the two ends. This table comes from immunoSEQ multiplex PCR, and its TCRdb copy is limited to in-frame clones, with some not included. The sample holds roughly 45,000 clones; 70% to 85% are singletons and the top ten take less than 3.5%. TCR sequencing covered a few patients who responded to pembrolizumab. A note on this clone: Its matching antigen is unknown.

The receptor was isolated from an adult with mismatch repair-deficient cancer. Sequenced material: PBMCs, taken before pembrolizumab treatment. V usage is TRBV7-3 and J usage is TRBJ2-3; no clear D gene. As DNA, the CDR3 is TGTGCCAGCAGCCCCCTGGGAAGCACAGATACGCAGTATTTT. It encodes CASSPLGSTDTQYF.